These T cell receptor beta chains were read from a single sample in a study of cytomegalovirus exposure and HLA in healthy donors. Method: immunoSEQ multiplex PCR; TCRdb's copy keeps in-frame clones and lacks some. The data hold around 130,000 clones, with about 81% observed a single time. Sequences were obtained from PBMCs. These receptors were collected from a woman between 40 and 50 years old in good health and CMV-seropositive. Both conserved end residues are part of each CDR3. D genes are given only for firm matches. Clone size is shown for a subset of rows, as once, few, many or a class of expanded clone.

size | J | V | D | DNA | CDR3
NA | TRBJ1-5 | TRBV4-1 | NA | TGCGCCAGCAGCCAAGGAGGGCAGCCCCAGCATTTT | CASSQGGQPQHF
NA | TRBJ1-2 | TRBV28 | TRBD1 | TGTGCCAGCAGTCAGGGGGGTACGGCTAACTATGGCTACACCTTC | CASSQGGTANYGYTF
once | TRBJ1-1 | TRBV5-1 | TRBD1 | TGCGCCAGCAGCGGATGGGACAGGGGGGACACTGAAGCTTTCTTT | CASSGWDRGDTEAFF
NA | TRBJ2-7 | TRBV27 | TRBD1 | TGTGCCAGCAGTCAAAGACAGGGAGCGACCTACGAGCAGTACTTC | CASSQRQGATYEQYF
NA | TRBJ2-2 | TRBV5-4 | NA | TGTGCCAGCAGCTCACAGGGATACACCGGGGAGCTGTTTTTT | CASSSQGYTGELFF
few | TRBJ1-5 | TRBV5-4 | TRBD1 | TGTGCCAGCAGCATAGGACAGGGCAATCAGCCCCAGCATTTT | CASSIGQGNQPQHF
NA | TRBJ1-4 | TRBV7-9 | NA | TGTGCCAGCAGCTTGATGAAGAGTCGAGCAACTAATGAAAAACTGTTTTTT | CASSLMKSRATNEKLFF
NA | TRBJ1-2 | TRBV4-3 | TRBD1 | TGCGCCAGCAGCCAAGATCCGGGGACAGTAAAACTGTTACCCTATGGCTACACCTTC | CASSQDPGTVKLLPYGYTF
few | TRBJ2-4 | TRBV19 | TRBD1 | TGTGCCAGTAGTAGACAGGGGAAATGGGACATTCAGTACTTC | CASSRQGKWDIQYF
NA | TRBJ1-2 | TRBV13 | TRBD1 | TGTGCCAGCAGGGCTCGGGACAGGGGTCTACTAGGCTACACCTTC | CASRARDRGLLGYTF
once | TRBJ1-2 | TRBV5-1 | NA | TGCGCCAGCAGCTCCCTCCGGACCGATCGGGGCTATGGCTACACCTTC | CASSSLRTDRGYGYTF
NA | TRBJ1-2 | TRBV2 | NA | TGTGCCAGCACCACCTCAGGTCAAGGCTATGGCTACACCTTC | CASTTSGQGYGYTF
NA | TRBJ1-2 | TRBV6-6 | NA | TGTGCCAGCAGTTACCCGAGGGTGGGGTATGGCTACACCTTC | CASSYPRVGYGYTF
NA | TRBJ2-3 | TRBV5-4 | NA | TGTGCCAGCAGCTTGCTGGAACTAGCTCGTCCAGATACGCAGTATTTT | CASSLLELARPDTQYF
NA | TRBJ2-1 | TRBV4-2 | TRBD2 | TGTGCCAGCAGCCAAGTAGGGGTACCGGGACTAGCGGGGGAGCAGTTCTTC | CASSQVGVPGLAGEQFF
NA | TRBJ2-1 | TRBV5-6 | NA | TGTGCCAGCAGCTTGGTAACTCGGGGTTATGAGCAGTTCTTC | CASSLVTRGYEQFF
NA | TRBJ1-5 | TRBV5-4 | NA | TGTGCCAGCAGCTTCTACGGTGGGGGGGGTAGCAATCAGCCCCAGCATTTT | CASSFYGGGGSNQPQHF
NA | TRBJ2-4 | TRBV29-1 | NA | TGCAGCTCTTCCGACAGCAACATTCAGTACTTC | CSSSDSNIQYF
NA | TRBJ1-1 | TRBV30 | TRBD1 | TGTGCCTGGAGATATGGATCAATGGGACAGGGGGGGCGAGCTGAAGCTTTCTTT | CAWRYGSMGQGGRAEAFF
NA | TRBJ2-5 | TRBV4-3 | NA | TGCGCCAGCAGCCAAGGGGCGGAGGGCATGAGGTTTGTGACCCAGTACTTC | CASSQGAEGMRFVTQYF
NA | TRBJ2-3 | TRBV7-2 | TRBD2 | TGTGCCAGCAGCCTAGGGGCGGGAGAAGATACGCAGTATTTT | CASSLGAGEDTQYF
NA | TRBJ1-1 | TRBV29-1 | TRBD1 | TGCAGCGCCCCGGGACAGGATTACACTGAAGCTTTCTTT | CSAPGQDYTEAFF
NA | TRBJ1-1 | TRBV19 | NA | TGTGCCAGTAGCGAACATGGTAACACTGAAGCTTTCTTT | CASSEHGNTEAFF
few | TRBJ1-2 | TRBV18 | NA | TGTGCCAGCTCACCACCGGCTTTCCAGGGTACGGGCTATGGCTACACCTTC | CASSPPAFQGTGYGYTF
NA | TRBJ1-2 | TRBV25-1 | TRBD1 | TGTGCCAGCAGTGACCTTGACAGGGGGAATGGCTACACCTTC | CASSDLDRGNGYTF
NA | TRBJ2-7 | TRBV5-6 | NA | TGTGCCAGCAACTCTCCGGGAGCTCGCGAGCAGTACTTC | CASNSPGAREQYF
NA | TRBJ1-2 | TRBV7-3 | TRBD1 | TGTGCCAGCAGCTCCGGGACAGGGGACGGCTACACCTTC | CASSSGTGDGYTF
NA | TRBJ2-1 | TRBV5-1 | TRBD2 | TGCGCCAGCAGCTTGCAGAGCGGGAGTAATGAGCAGTTCTTC | CASSLQSGSNEQFF
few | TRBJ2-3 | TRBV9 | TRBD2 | TGTGCCAGCAGCGACCGTCCTAGCGGGGGGATAGATACGCAGTATTTT | CASSDRPSGGIDTQYF
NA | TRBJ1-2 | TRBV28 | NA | TGTGCCACCCGGGGTACACCCTATGGCTACACCTTC | CATRGTPYGYTF
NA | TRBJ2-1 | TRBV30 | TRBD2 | TGTGCCTGGAGCGGGGGACTAGCCAGGTACAATGAGCAGTTCTTC | CAWSGGLARYNEQFF
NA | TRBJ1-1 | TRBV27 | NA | TGTGCCAGCAGTACTTTTCCGATGAACACTGAAGCTTTCTTT | CASSTFPMNTEAFF